The T cell receptor beta chain described here comes from a study of T cells in Graves' hyperthyroidism and ophthalmopathy. J was trimmed by 6 bases and V by 4 bases; bases with no gene match: 7. This CDR3 has 16 residues. CDR1 SGHAT and CDR2 FQNNGV come from the germline V gene. This clonotype was detected many times. What was amplified from RNA transcripts were TCR beta CDR3 regions. A first-round RT-PCR of the TCR CDR3 used the HTBI primer set. Via MiXCR, TCRdb re-called the multiplex PCR reads, giving one row per CDR3 protein. The table has about 460,000 distinct CDR3 sequences, around a fifth seen once. Disease duration was under 3 months in the ophthalmopathy patients, who also had a Clinical Activity Score of at least 3 and a NOSPECS grade of at least 4. Clinical symptoms, serum thyroxine and TRAb, thyroid ultrasound and orbital computed tomography together formed the diagnostic basis. The authors obtained PBMCs from about 9 ml of fresh peripheral blood.

The rearrangement joins TRBV11-2 to TRBJ2-3; 13 bases are shared with TRBD2. The sequenced sample was blood. This clonotype originated in a woman in her 70s with Graves' ophthalmopathy. The CDR3 bases are TGTGCCAGCAGCTCCGGCGGACTAGCGGGAGCGGATACGCAGTATTTT. Amino acids: CASSSGGLAGADTQYF.